The next 14 T cell receptor beta chains were all read from a single sample in a study of T cells after yellow fever vaccination. TCRdb processed the 5' RACE reads anew with MiXCR; each CDR3 protein has one entry. The sample consists of nearly 300,000 distinct CDR3 sequences, approximately 8% of them appearing once. Here the sequenced sample was CD4+ T cells sorted from PBMCs, taken 5 days after the yellow fever booster vaccination. The receptors here all came from a young man who received the YFV17D yellow fever vaccine.

This clonotype has ten or more counts. CDR3 in amino acids: CASSTALANEQFF. The DNA for the CDR3 is TGTGCCAGCAGCACGGCACTAGCCAATGAGCAGTTCTTC. The V and J genes are TRBV6-2 or TRBV6-3 and TRBJ2-1; a possible D gene is TRBD2 (6 bases). V gave up 6 bases and J gave up 6 bases, with 12 bases separating them. The CDR3 consists of 13 residues. Germline-derived CDR1 and CDR2 are MNHEY and SVGEGT.

This clonotype has a handful of counts. The V gene is TRBV29-1, the J gene TRBJ2-5, with D hard to call. The ends were cut back, 4 bases at V and 4 bases at J, with 13 bases in the middle. The length of the CDR3 is 13 residues. Germline loops: CDR1 SQVTM, CDR2 ANQGSEA. The CDR3 sequence is CSVVRSGGETQYF. The CDR3, as DNA: TGCAGCGTTGTTCGAAGTGGTGGAGAGACCCAGTACTTC.

This clonotype was counted at least ten times. V and J are TRBV6-6 and TRBJ1-4; D is ambiguous. Germline-derived CDR1 and CDR2 are MNHNY and SVGAGI (reference sequence). The CDR3 contains 14 residues. Trimming pared 0 bases from V and 8 bases from J, leaving 10 bases between. CDR3 DNA: TGTGCCAGCAGTTACTCGGAGGGTGCGGAAAAACTGTTTTTT. This encodes CASSYSEGAEKLFF.

There are a few counts of this clonotype. The chain joins TRBV7-6 to TRBJ2-3, with 9 bases matching TRBD2. This CDR3 is built from 16 residues. Germline loops: CDR1 SGHVS, CDR2 FNYEAQ. The V and J ends lost 1 base and 2 bases, in that order; junction bases with no gene match: 4. The chain's CDR3 is CASSLEASGATDTQYF. The CDR3 DNA follows: TGTGCCAGCAGCTTAGAGGCTAGCGGGGCCACAGATACGCAGTATTTT.

V usage is TRBV3-1 and J usage is TRBJ2-3; D might be TRBD1 or TRBD2, each matching 5 bases. V was shortened by 5 bases and J by 0 bases, with 12 bases between the two germline ends. Germline loops: CDR1 LGHDT, CDR2 YNNKEL (reference sequence). The CDR3 has 15 residues. CDR3 coding DNA: TGTGCCAGCAGCAGGGACGGAACTAGCACAGATACGCAGTATTTT. It codes for CASSRDGTSTDTQYF.

This clonotype was seen more than once but under ten times. The CDR3 DNA sequence: TGTGCCAGCAGTTTAGAGGGCGGGCGGCAAGAGACCCAGTACTTC. This gives the protein CASSLEGGRQETQYF. V is TRBV12-3 or TRBV12-4 and J is TRBJ2-5; possible D gene TRBD2, 5 bases. The CDR3 runs 15 residues. Trimming cost V 1 base and J 2 bases, with 11 bases left between them.

Regarding this clonotype: Possible read error: a much larger clone is one base away. The chain is built from TRBV4-3 and TRBJ2-1; D is unresolved. Germline CDR1 reads LGHNA; CDR2 reads YSLEER. V was trimmed by 0 bases and J by 6 bases, leaving 6 bases between them. This CDR3 region has 13 residues. This CDR3 reads CASSQDFFNEQFF. The CDR3, as DNA: TGCGCCAGCAGCCAAGATTTCTTCAATGAGCAGTTCTTC.

This clonotype appeared a few times. One end of the junction varies from germline; a read error may be responsible. The rearrangement joins TRBV7-7 to TRBJ2-1; 7 bases are shared with TRBD1. Looked up from germline, CDR1 is SSHAT and CDR2 is FNYEAQ (reference sequence). The CDR3 has 14 amino acids. DNA of the CDR3: TGTGCTAGCAGCCCCCAAGGGACAGTCAATGAGCAGTTCTTC. As protein: CASSPQGTVNEQFF.

In this sample, this clonotype turned up a few times. One end of the junction is discordant with germline, which a read error may explain. The CDR3 sequence is CVSSQDRGADEQYF. The DNA for the CDR3 is TGCGTCAGCAGCCAAGATCGGGGGGCGGACGAGCAGTACTTC. V gene TRBV4-3 combines with J gene TRBJ2-7; D may be TRBD2 (7 bases). CDR3 length: 14 residues. Germline loops: CDR1 LGHNA, CDR2 YSLEER.

V and J are TRBV6-5 and TRBJ1-1; a weak D match, TRBD1 (6 bases). The V gene's germline CDR1 is MNHEY and CDR2 SVGAGI. The CDR3 sequence is 14 residues long. The germline V and J ends were trimmed by 7 bases and 5 bases, with 17 bases remaining between them. CDR3 bases: TGTGCCAGCACCACCCCGGGGGCGAGGACTGAAGCTTTCTTT. It encodes CASTTPGARTEAFF.

The chain links TRBV4-1 to TRBJ1-2, with a tentative D call TRBD1 (6 bases). Trimming cost V 0 bases and J 5 bases, with 22 bases left between them. Looked up from germline, CDR1 is MGHRA and CDR2 is YSYEKL. This CDR3 is built from 18 residues. The CDR3 region has the DNA TGCGCCAGCAGCCAAGATATCCTTCATATTCGGGGGGCTTATGGCTACACCTTC. Translation gives CASSQDILHIRGAYGYTF.

This clonotype came up a few times. V usage is TRBV5-6 and J usage is TRBJ1-2; D not resolved. The CDR3 covers 12 residues. In germline, CDR1 is SGHDT, CDR2 YYEEEE. With 1 base removed from V and 5 bases from J, the gap between germline ends came to 6 bases. The CDR3 spells CASSLWGYGYTF. The CDR3 nucleotides are TGTGCCAGCAGCTTGTGGGGATATGGCTACACCTTC.

This clonotype showed up just a few times. The genes are TRBV6-2 or TRBV6-3 and TRBJ2-2, with no clear D. The CDR3 contains 13 residues. Germline V gene sequence: CDR1 MNHEY, CDR2 SVGEGT. Trimming took 6 bases from V and 3 from J, leaving 8 bases between them. The CDR3 sequence is CASSPVYTGELFF. For the CDR3, the DNA is TGTGCCAGCAGCCCTGTGTACACCGGGGAGCTGTTTTTT.

The chain joins TRBV5-4 to TRBJ2-7, with no clear D. Trimming left V 2 bases short and J 6 bases short, with 15 bases between. The germline V gene encodes CDR1 SGHNT and CDR2 YYREEE (reference sequence). The CDR3 has 14 residues. This chain's CDR3 is CASSFVSGSGEQYF. CDR3 bases: TGTGCCAGCAGCTTTGTGTCAGGATCGGGCGAGCAGTACTTC. Filled out from reference TRBV5-4 and TRBJ2-7, the complete variable domain reads ETGVTQSPTHLIKTRGQQVTLRCSSQSGHNTVSWYQQALGQGPQFIFQYYREEENGRGNFPPRFSGLQFPNYSSELNVNALELDDSALYLCASSFVSGSGEQYFGPGTRLTVT.